This TCR beta chain is drawn from a study of CD8+ T cells in alopecia areata. Sequencing templates came from extracted RNA that was reverse transcribed into cDNA. TCRdb's copy holds only in-frame clones and misses some; the assay was immunoSEQ multiplex PCR. The sample holds over 150,000 clones, 56% seen once. In regard to this clone: The antigen is unknown.

The study, taken as a whole, reports: Compared with mice, patients displayed less clear TCR sharing, possibly for HLA-related reasons. Greater clonality was observed in lesional scalp samples, especially alopecia totalis/universalis, versus normal scalp.

V lost 7 bases to trimming and J lost 2 bases, with 21 bases between them. Germline CDR1 MNHNY, CDR2 SVGAGI (reference sequence). The CDR3 covers 16 residues. V and J are TRBV6-6 and TRBJ2-7; D gene uncertain. The sequence was obtained from a human donor in good health. The sample taken for sequencing was CD8+ T cells sorted from blood. CDR3 in amino acids: CASTPKLGMVPYEQYF. CDR3 DNA: TGTGCCAGCACCCCGAAGCTAGGGATGGTACCCTACGAGCAGTACTTC.